Described below is a single T cell receptor (beta chain) sequence and its context. Antigen: not known. The source of the sample is a study of PD-1 blockade in classical Hodgkin lymphoma. Study overall: A 3 mg/kg intravenous dose of nivolumab was received by patients every 2 weeks.

General study results and limits: Significantly greater TCR diversity emerged by C4D1 in CD4+ cells but not CD8+ cells. Possibly reflecting disease activity or prior therapy, repertoire differences have causes that remain undefined. Complete responders matched newly diagnosed patients in baseline diversity.

Profiling relied on immunoSEQ multiplex PCR, and the TCRdb table lists in-frame clones only, not all of them. The data hold over 50,000 clones, with roughly 85% observed a single time. Indicated time point: cycle 4 day 1 (C4D1), after less than 7 weeks of nivolumab. Each patient's relapse followed autologous stem cell transplantation, and brentuximab vedotin exposure varied. The germline V gene has CDR1 LNHDA and CDR2 SQIVND (reference sequence). This CDR3 has 14 amino acids. The junction had 7 bases not matched to a gene; V was cut back by 5 bases and J by 5 bases. This TCR came from a human donor with classical Hodgkin lymphoma. The sequenced sample was peripheral blood mononuclear cells (PBMCs), obtained before the fourth cycle of nivolumab. V and J are TRBV19 and TRBJ2-5; 8 bases map to TRBD1. CDR3 nucleotide sequence: TGTGCCAGTAGTCTCCGGACAGGGTTGGAGACCCAGTACTTC. It specifies CASSLRTGLETQYF.